The 26 T cell receptor beta chains given below trace back to one sample, sequenced in a study of Graves' ophthalmopathy and Graves' hyperthyroidism. Amplification targeted the TCR beta CDR3 regions, with RNA transcripts as the source material. Scientists carried out first-round RT-PCR using HTBI primers and then a second-round multiplex PCR. TCRdb reprocessed the multiplex PCR reads via MiXCR and lists one record per CDR3 protein. The sample consists of almost 750,000 distinct CDR3 sequences, approximately 40% of them appearing once. Sequences were obtained from peripheral blood. These receptor sequences come from an adult man with Graves' ophthalmopathy.

The chain employs TRBV10-3 and TRBJ2-7; TRBD1 matches 10 bases. The CDR3 consists of 14 residues. Germline-derived CDR1 and CDR2 are ENHRY and SYGVKD. Losses at the gene ends were 10 bases for V and 5 bases for J; bases not matched to a gene: 11. The CDR3 spells CASRGDRGLHEQYF. The CDR3 DNA reads as TGTGCCAGCAGGGGGGACAGGGGACTCCACGAGCAGTACTTC.

This clonotype was counted many times. This chain uses TRBV2 with TRBJ2-7; 8 bases map to TRBD1. This CDR3 has 15 amino acids. V dropped 6 bases and J dropped 1; count of bases not matched to a gene: 8. Germline lookup yields CDR1 SNHLY and CDR2 FYNNEI. CDR3 protein: CASSATGASSYEQYF. CDR3 sequence (DNA): TGTGCCAGCAGCGCGACAGGGGCCTCTTCCTACGAGCAGTACTTC.

The chain carries TRBV20-1 and TRBJ2-5; 7 nucleotides line up with TRBD1. The CDR3 is made up of 15 amino acids. CDR1 and CDR2 from the germline V gene are DFQATT and SNEGSKA (reference sequence). With 4 bases clipped from V and 5 bases from J, the junction kept 13 bases outside the gene matches. CDR3 nucleotide sequence: TGCAGTGCTATCAGGACAGGTTCTGGCGGGGAGACCCAGTACTTC. Its protein product is CSAIRTGSGGETQYF.

This clonotype was picked up many times. The junction differs from germline at one of its ends, possibly a read error. The V gene is TRBV5-1, the J gene TRBJ2-5; D remains ambiguous. Germline CDR1 reads SGHRS; CDR2 reads YFSETQ. CDR3 size: 14 residues. The CDR3: CASSLGDYQETQYF. For the CDR3, the DNA is TGTGCCAGCAGCTTAGGAGACTACCAAGAGACCCAGTACTTC.

The chain employs TRBV29-1 and TRBJ2-5; D unresolved. The V and J ends lost 7 bases and 3 bases respectively, with 15 bases between them. There are 13 residues in the CDR3. Germline lookup yields CDR1 SQVTM and CDR2 ANQGSEA. DNA for the CDR3: TGCAGCGCCACTTGGGTAGGCGAAGAGACCCAGTACTTC. It translates to CSATWVGEETQYF.

V and J are TRBV6-4 and TRBJ2-7, with D possibly matching TRBD1 (6 bases). The J call may be in error: the DNA end matches TRBJ2-1 better. Germline V gives CDR1 MRHNA, CDR2 SNTAGT. The CDR3 extends over 11 amino acids. The CDR3 bases are TGTGCCAGCTCAGGGGCCTATGAGCAGTTCTTC. Encoded protein: CASSGAYEQFF.

The chain couples TRBV10-3 to TRBJ1-4; 8 bases fit TRBD1. Germline CDR1 is ENHRY and CDR2 is SYGVKD. J gave up 8 bases and V 10 bases, and 12 bases lay outside the gene matches. The CDR3 contains 14 residues. The CDR3 is CASRRTGPSEKLFF. DNA of the CDR3: TGTGCCAGCAGAAGGACAGGGCCCTCCGAAAAACTGTTTTTT.

V usage is TRBV15 and J usage is TRBJ2-5; 7 bases fit TRBD2. The ends lost 0 bases at V and 5 bases at J; junction bases unmatched: 9. The CDR3 runs to 16 residues. CDR1 and CDR2 (germline): LNHNV, YYDKDF (reference sequence). CDR3 DNA: TGTGCCACCAGCAGAGATTTGGGCGGGGGAGCGGAGACCCAGTACTTC. Protein sequence: CATSRDLGGGAETQYF.

CDR3 protein: CASSYLQGSRNTEAFF. CDR3 nucleotides: TGTGCCAGCAGTTATCTCCAGGGATCCAGAAACACTGAAGCTTTCTTT. The chain joins TRBV2 to TRBJ1-1; maybe TRBD1 (5 bases). The CDR3 is 16 residues long. The germline V gene has CDR1 SNHLY and CDR2 FYNNEI. V was pared by 5 bases and J by 2 bases, with 18 bases between.

Note on this clonotype: The conserved final phenylalanine or tryptophan is absent from the CDR3, which likely points to a read error. V usage is TRBV25-1 and J usage is TRBJ1-1; D is uncertain. The CDR3 is made up of 13 amino acids. CDR1 MGHDK and CDR2 SYGVNS come from the germline V gene. V dropped 6 bases and J dropped 2 bases, with 10 bases sitting between them. CDR3 region: CASSPPSNTEAFL. The CDR3 nucleotides read TGTGCCAGCAGCCCACCATCTAACACTGAAGCTTTCCTT.

This clonotype was recorded a few times. The rearrangement uses TRBV2 and TRBJ1-5; the match to TRBD1 covers 7 bases. The CDR3 length is 13 residues. Germline assignment: CDR1 SNHLY and CDR2 FYNNEI. V was pared by 7 bases and J by 7 bases, with 7 bases of the junction left unmatched. Written as DNA, the CDR3 is TGTGCCAGCAAGGTAGGGGGCTGGCAGCCCCAGCATTTT. This gives the protein CASKVGGWQPQHF. Together with reference TRBV2 and TRBJ1-5, the CDR3 gives the full variable domain: EPEVTQTPSHQVTQMGQEVILRCVPISNHLYFYWYRQILGQKVEFLVSFYNNEISEKSEIFDDQFSVERPDGSNFTLKIRSTKLEDSAMYFCASKVGGWQPQHFGDGTRLSIL.

This clonotype has just a few counts. The rearrangement joins TRBV20-1 to TRBJ1-2; tentative D call: TRBD1 (6 bases). V lost 5 bases, J lost 3 bases, and 25 bases lay in between. Germline-derived CDR1 and CDR2 are DFQATT and SNEGSKA (reference sequence). The CDR3 has 17 residues. This CDR3 is CSAAGDQYRDLHYGYTF. For the CDR3, the DNA is TGCAGTGCTGCCGGAGACCAGTACAGGGACCTACACTATGGCTACACCTTC.

In this sample, this clonotype turned up once. The junction does not match germline at one end; this may be a read error. The genes are TRBV11-1 and TRBJ2-2; no definite D call. The CDR3 spans 12 residues. Per the germline V gene, CDR1 is SGHAT and CDR2 is FQDESV (reference sequence). CDR3 amino acids: CASHENTVELFF. The CDR3 bases are TGCGCCAGCCACGAGAACACCGTGGAGCTGTTTTTT. Complete variable domain (other parts from reference TRBV11-1 and TRBJ2-2): EAEVAQSPRYKITEKSQAVAFWCDPISGHATLYWYRQILGQGPELLVQFQDESVVDDSQLPKDRFSAERLKGVDSTLKIQPAELGDSAMYLCASHENTVELFFGEGSRLTVL.

This clonotype has only a few counts. The chain links TRBV5-8 to TRBJ1-5; 10 bases align to TRBD1. Germline CDR1 reads SGHTS; CDR2 reads YDEGEE. The trim removed 4 bases at V and 3 bases at J, leaving 10 bases unmatched. The CDR3 totals 17 residues. As DNA, the CDR3 is TGTGCCAGCAGCGATCCGGGACAGGGGATAAACAATCAGCCCCAGCATTTT. It is translated as CASSDPGQGINNQPQHF.

On this clonotype itself: A read error may account for a junction end that differs from germline. The rearrangement joins TRBV7-9 to TRBJ2-7; D is possibly TRBD1 (5 bases). Germline V gene data show CDR1 as SEHNR and CDR2 as FQNEAQ (reference sequence). CDR3 length: 14 amino acids. DNA for the CDR3: TGCGCCAGCAGCCAGGGTGTGGGAACCTACGAGCAGTACTTC. It is translated as CASSQGVGTYEQYF.

With regard to this clonotype: The junction departs from the called germline gene at one end, perhaps through a read error. The gene calls are TRBV12-3 or TRBV12-4 and TRBJ1-6; D remains ambiguous. This CDR3 has 12 amino acids. The DNA of the CDR3 is TGTACCAGCAGTTTATCCACACCGCCCCTCCACTTT. Protein: CTSSLSTPPLHF.

Worth noting for this clonotype: This clone may be a read error of a much larger clone one base away. The conserved final phenylalanine or tryptophan is absent from the CDR3, which likely points to a read error. The V gene is TRBV7-9, the J gene TRBJ1-1; D remains ambiguous. Germline V gene data show CDR1 as SEHNR and CDR2 as FQNEAQ (reference sequence). This CDR3 has 14 amino acids. Trimming shortened V by 1 base and J by 2 bases, and 8 bases separated the two germline ends. As DNA, the CDR3 is TGTGCCAGCAGCTTAGACGGCGGAAACACTGAAGCTTTCCTT. Its protein is CASSLDGGNTEAFL.

This clonotype was detected ten times or more. The rearrangement uses TRBV6-5 and TRBJ1-6, with D tentatively TRBD1 (6 bases). The CDR3 length is 13 residues. V dropped 3 bases and J dropped 7 bases, with 7 bases sitting between them. Germline V lookup: CDR1 MNHEY, CDR2 SVGAGI. The CDR3 DNA is TGTGCCAGCAGTTATCAGGGGAATTCACCCCTCCACTTT. This encodes CASSYQGNSPLHF.

A remark on this clonotype: Mismatch with germline at one junction end may stem from a read error. The chain uses TRBV10-2 and TRBJ1-3, with 8 nucleotides matching TRBD1. CDR3 size: 16 residues. Germline lookup yields CDR1 WSHSY and CDR2 SAAADI. For the CDR3, the DNA is TGTGCCAGCAGTTACGGGGGACGGGACAGGGGAAACACCATATATTTT. Protein sequence: CASSYGGRDRGNTIYF.

There are many counts of this clonotype. V is TRBV10-3 and J is TRBJ1-1, with D possibly matching TRBD1 (5 bases). The CDR3 totals 14 residues. With 6 bases removed from V and 5 bases from J, the gap between germline ends came to 16 bases. Per the germline V gene, CDR1 is ENHRY and CDR2 is SYGVKD. In DNA form, the CDR3 reads TGTGCCATCAGATCAGGAGGGGAAGATACTGAAGCTTTCTTT. Its translation: CAIRSGGEDTEAFF.

V usage is TRBV5-4 and J usage is TRBJ1-2; 8 nucleotides agree with TRBD1. J gave up 6 bases and V 5 bases, and 12 bases lay outside the gene matches. The CDR3 spans 15 residues. Germline assignment: CDR1 SGHNT and CDR2 YYREEE (reference sequence). CDR3 region: CASSYAGQGGNGYTF. The DNA for the CDR3 is TGTGCCAGCAGTTACGCCGGACAGGGAGGGAATGGCTACACCTTC. The full variable domain, its missing parts supplied by reference TRBV5-4 and TRBJ1-2, is ETGVTQSPTHLIKTRGQQVTLRCSSQSGHNTVSWYQQALGQGPQFIFQYYREEENGRGNFPPRFSGLQFPNYSSELNVNALELDDSALYLCASSYAGQGGNGYTFGSGTRLTVV.

In this sample, this clonotype turned up a few times. The gene calls are TRBV6-2 or TRBV6-3 and TRBJ1-4; D remains unclear. The germline V gene encodes CDR1 MNHEY and CDR2 SVGEGT. This CDR3 region has 13 residues. Trimming took 4 bases from V and 3 from J, leaving 6 bases between them. CDR3 DNA sequence: TGTGCCAGCAGTTTAATCCCTAATGAAAAACTGTTTTTT. Protein product: CASSLIPNEKLFF.

The chain employs TRBV28 and TRBJ2-7, with 8 positions matching TRBD1. The CDR3 consists of 14 residues. In germline, CDR1 is MDHEN, CDR2 SYDVKM. V gave up 5 bases and J gave up 5 bases; unmatched junction bases: 8. In nucleotides, the CDR3 is TGTGCCAGCAGTAGACTGGACAGGGACGACGAGCAGTACTTC. Translating it yields CASSRLDRDDEQYF.

This chain's CDR3 is CASSLLGQGTNGELFF. CDR3 bases: TGTGCCAGCAGCTTGTTAGGACAGGGGACGAACGGGGAGCTGTTTTTT. This chain uses TRBV25-1 with TRBJ2-2; 9 bases align to TRBD1. The germline V gene encodes CDR1 MGHDK and CDR2 SYGVNS. The CDR3 is made up of 16 amino acids. The V segment lost 6 bases and the J segment 7 bases; nucleotides outside the gene matches: 12.

This clonotype was observed many times. The chain recombines TRBV6-7 with TRBJ1-1, with D perhaps matching TRBD1 (5 bases). TRBV6-7 is sorted into the ORF group, with uncertain function. The CDR3 spans 16 residues. Trimming took 0 bases from V and 3 from J, leaving 14 bases between them. DNA for the CDR3: TGTGCCAGCAGTTACTCGAGGGAGACAGCCGACACTGAAGCTTTCTTT. Translating it yields CASSYSRETADTEAFF.

V and J are TRBV10-3 and TRBJ2-5; TRBD1 might be the D (7 bases). The CDR3 loop spans 15 amino acids. Germline CDR1 reads ENHRY; CDR2 reads SYGVKD. V shed 6 bases and J shed 4 bases, with 18 bases lying between them. CDR3 sequence reads: CAIRDKNRGGETQYF. DNA of the CDR3: TGTGCCATCAGGGACAAAAACAGGGGAGGAGAGACCCAGTACTTC.